These 18 T cell receptor beta chains share one sample of origin, sequenced in a study of blood T cell repertoires in COVID-19. Data came from immunoSEQ multiplex PCR; TCRdb stores just in-frame clones and leaves some out. This sample has fewer than 110,000 clones; roughly 90% occur once, and the top ten carry approximately 3.6%. Sequencing used peripheral blood. The receptors here all came from a woman aged 55-70 years with acute or convalescent COVID-19.

The chain uses TRBV19 and TRBJ1-5, with D possibly TRBD1 on 5 matching bases. Trimming cost V 5 bases and J 2 bases, with 10 bases left between them. The germline gives CDR1 LNHDA, CDR2 SQIVND (reference sequence). The CDR3 has 14 amino acids. CDR3 nucleotides: TGTGCCAGTAGTCCGGGGGGGGGCAATCAGCCCCAGCATTTT. Translating it yields CASSPGGGNQPQHF.

The DNA of the CDR3 is TGTGCCAGCAAGGAGCGGGGGTCCACAGATACGCAGTATTTT. This sequence encodes CASKERGSTDTQYF. This chain joins TRBV28 and TRBJ2-3, with TRBD2 matching 8 bases. The ends lost 7 bases at V and 2 bases at J; junction bases unmatched: 5. Germline loops: CDR1 MDHEN, CDR2 SYDVKM. The CDR3 runs 14 residues.

The rearrangement uses TRBV5-8 and TRBJ1-2, with a tentative D call TRBD1 (6 bases). The CDR3 extends over 16 amino acids. The V end was cut by 4 bases, the J end by 2 bases, with 18 bases between. CDR1 and CDR2 from the germline V gene are SGHTS and YDEGEE. In DNA, the CDR3 is TGTGCCAGCAGCACATTACAGGGCTGGGCAAACTATGGCTACACCTTC. Translation gives CASSTLQGWANYGYTF.

The chain combines TRBV28 with TRBJ1-2; 10 bases fit TRBD1. From germline, CDR1 is MDHEN and CDR2 SYDVKM. V lost 3 bases to trimming and J lost 2 bases; unmatched junction nucleotides: 12. This CDR3 contains 18 residues. This CDR3 reads CASSFPARDRGGNYGYTF. The CDR3, as DNA: TGTGCCAGCAGTTTCCCTGCCCGGGACAGGGGTGGCAACTATGGCTACACCTTC.

This chain uses TRBV18 with TRBJ1-5; D perhaps matches TRBD1 (5 bases). V was clipped by 2 bases and J by 7 bases, with 15 bases between them. The CDR3 totals 15 residues. Germline CDR1 reads KGHSH; CDR2 reads LQKENI. The CDR3 nucleotides are TGTGCCAGCTCACCAGTGGCAGGGAAGACCCAGCCCCAGCATTTT. This translates into CASSPVAGKTQPQHF.

This chain links TRBV5-8 with TRBJ1-2; D not resolved. With 4 bases removed from V and 10 bases from J, the gap between germline ends came to 11 bases. The germline V gene encodes CDR1 SGHTS and CDR2 YDEGEE. CDR3 length: 11 residues. The CDR3 loop reads CASSPLRVYTF. CDR3 nucleotide sequence: TGTGCCAGCAGCCCTCTACGAGTCTACACCTTC.

CDR3 DNA sequence: TGTGCCAGCAGCTTGTCAGGCAATCAGCCCCAGCATTTT. Its translation is CASSLSGNQPQHF. The chain is built from TRBV11-2 and TRBJ1-5; D not resolved. V dropped 3 bases and J dropped 2 bases, with 5 bases sitting between them. The CDR3 consists of 13 residues. Per germline, CDR1 SGHAT and CDR2 FQNNGV.

The gene calls are TRBV15 and TRBJ1-5; TRBD1 matches at 8 bases. CDR3 size: 15 residues. The germline gives CDR1 LNHNV, CDR2 YYDKDF (reference sequence). With V trimmed by 4 bases and J by 9 bases, 11 bases remained unmatched. This CDR3 is CATSMDRDASRPQHF. Written as DNA, the CDR3 is TGTGCCACCAGCATGGACAGGGACGCCAGTCGGCCCCAGCATTTT. Based on the CDR3 plus reference TRBV15 and TRBJ1-5, the full variable domain is DAMVIQNPRYQVTQFGKPVTLSCSQTLNHNVMYWYQQKSSQAPKLLFHYYDKDFNNEADTPDNFQSRRPNTSFCFLDIRSPGLGDTAMYLCATSMDRDASRPQHFGDGTRLSIL.

The CDR3: CASSPGLAGKQYF. The CDR3, as DNA: TGTGCCAGCAGCCCAGGACTAGCGGGAAAGCAGTACTTC. V usage is TRBV3-1 (or the pseudogene TRBV3-2) and J usage is TRBJ2-7, with TRBD2 identical over 12 bases. J was trimmed by 8 bases and V by 4 bases; bases with no gene match: 3. Germline values: CDR1 LGHDT, CDR2 YNNKEL (reference sequence). The CDR3 sequence is 13 residues long.

This chain's CDR3 is CASSQDPGQILHF. As DNA, the CDR3 is TGTGCCAGCAGCCAAGACCCAGGACAGATTCTCCACTTT. The chain links TRBV5-4 to TRBJ1-6; possibly TRBD1 for D (6 bases). This CDR3 is 13 amino acids long. The V and J ends lost 4 bases and 16 bases respectively, with 18 bases between them. Germline values: CDR1 SGHNT, CDR2 YYREEE (reference sequence). Using reference TRBV5-4 and TRBJ1-6 for the parts outside the CDR3, the full variable domain is ETGVTQSPTHLIKTRGQQVTLRCSSQSGHNTVSWYQQALGQGPQFIFQYYREEENGRGNFPPRFSGLQFPNYSSELNVNALELDDSALYLCASSQDPGQILHFGNGTRLTVT.

The CDR3, as DNA: TGTGCCAGCCGCCCGGGCTGGAATAATTCACCCCTCCACTTT. Its translation: CASRPGWNNSPLHF. The genes are TRBV6-2 or TRBV6-3 and TRBJ1-6, with D uncertain. There are 14 residues in the CDR3. Germline V gene data show CDR1 as MNHEY and CDR2 as SVGEGT. The V gene lost 8 bases and the J gene lost 5 bases, with 13 bases spanning the gap.

The chain couples TRBV5-4 to TRBJ1-1; TRBD1 is a possible D gene (5 bases). V was shortened by 2 bases and J by 3 bases, with 14 bases between the two germline ends. This CDR3 is 15 amino acids long. Looked up from germline, CDR1 is SGHNT and CDR2 is YYREEE (reference sequence). CDR3: CASSFVTRGDTEAFF. DNA of the CDR3: TGTGCCAGCAGCTTCGTAACCCGGGGGGACACTGAAGCTTTCTTT. Together with reference TRBV5-4 and TRBJ1-1, the CDR3 gives the full variable domain: ETGVTQSPTHLIKTRGQQVTLRCSSQSGHNTVSWYQQALGQGPQFIFQYYREEENGRGNFPPRFSGLQFPNYSSELNVNALELDDSALYLCASSFVTRGDTEAFFGQGTRLTVV.

The chain carries TRBV9 and TRBJ1-3, with D perhaps matching TRBD1 (5 bases). The germline V gene encodes CDR1 SGDLS and CDR2 YYNGEE. Deletions cut 3 bases from V and 2 bases from J, with 9 bases between. The CDR3 totals 14 residues. The CDR3 spells CASSEGTPGNTIYF. CDR3 nucleotides: TGTGCCAGCAGCGAGGGGACTCCTGGAAACACCATATATTTT.

V usage is TRBV7-4 and J usage is TRBJ1-4; D call uncertain. Trimming shortened V by 5 bases and J by 0 bases, and 16 bases separated the two germline ends. CDR1 is SGHVT and CDR2 is SQSDAQ in the germline V gene. The length of the CDR3 is 17 residues. The CDR3 sequence is CASSRVAEGPTNEKLFF. The CDR3 DNA sequence: TGTGCCAGCAGCCGCGTAGCGGAAGGGCCAACTAATGAAAAACTGTTTTTT.

The J gene is TRBJ2-1, the V gene TRBV5-6; tentatively, D is TRBD2 (6 bases). V lost 0 bases and J lost 2, with 18 bases in between. This CDR3 spans 18 amino acids. CDR1 and CDR2 (germline): SGHDT, YYEEEE. CDR3 coding DNA: TGTGCCAGCAGCTTGGTTCGGGGAGGTTTTTCCACCTACAATGAGCAGTTCTTC. It is translated as CASSLVRGGFSTYNEQFF. The variable domain in full, with the rest retrieved from reference TRBV5-6 and TRBJ2-1, is DAGVTQSPTHLIKTRGQQVTLRCSPKSGHDTVSWYQQALGQGPQFIFQYYEEEERQRGNFPDRFSGHQFPNYSSELNVNALLLGDSALYLCASSLVRGGFSTYNEQFFGPGTRLTVL.

V is TRBV5-4 and J is TRBJ2-5, with a tentative D call TRBD1 (6 bases). The germline V and J ends were trimmed by 4 bases and 5 bases, with 15 bases remaining between them. The CDR3 covers 14 residues. Per germline, CDR1 SGHNT and CDR2 YYREEE (reference sequence). The CDR3 nucleotides are TGTGCCAGCAGCACCCCAGGGGCAAGGGAGACCCAGTACTTC. Amino acids: CASSTPGARETQYF.

The genes are TRBV5-6 and TRBJ2-3; 11 bases align to TRBD1. Looked up from germline, CDR1 is SGHDT and CDR2 is YYEEEE. V lost 1 base to trimming and J lost 4 bases; unmatched junction nucleotides: 8. The CDR3 covers 17 residues. The CDR3 sequence is CASSLRGQGARADTQYF. The CDR3 bases are TGTGCCAGCAGCTTGAGAGGACAGGGGGCCCGAGCAGATACGCAGTATTTT. Based on the CDR3 plus reference TRBV5-6 and TRBJ2-3, the full variable domain is DAGVTQSPTHLIKTRGQQVTLRCSPKSGHDTVSWYQQALGQGPQFIFQYYEEEERQRGNFPDRFSGHQFPNYSSELNVNALLLGDSALYLCASSLRGQGARADTQYFGPGTRLTVL.

The rearrangement joins TRBV6-2 or TRBV6-3 to TRBJ2-3, with TRBD1 identical over 8 bases. This CDR3 comprises 15 residues. V dropped 0 bases and J dropped 4; count of bases not matched to a gene: 3. CDR1 is MNHEY and CDR2 is SVGEGT in the germline V gene. This CDR3 reads CASSYSTQGADTQYF. DNA of the CDR3: TGTGCCAGCAGTTACTCGACACAGGGGGCAGATACGCAGTATTTT.